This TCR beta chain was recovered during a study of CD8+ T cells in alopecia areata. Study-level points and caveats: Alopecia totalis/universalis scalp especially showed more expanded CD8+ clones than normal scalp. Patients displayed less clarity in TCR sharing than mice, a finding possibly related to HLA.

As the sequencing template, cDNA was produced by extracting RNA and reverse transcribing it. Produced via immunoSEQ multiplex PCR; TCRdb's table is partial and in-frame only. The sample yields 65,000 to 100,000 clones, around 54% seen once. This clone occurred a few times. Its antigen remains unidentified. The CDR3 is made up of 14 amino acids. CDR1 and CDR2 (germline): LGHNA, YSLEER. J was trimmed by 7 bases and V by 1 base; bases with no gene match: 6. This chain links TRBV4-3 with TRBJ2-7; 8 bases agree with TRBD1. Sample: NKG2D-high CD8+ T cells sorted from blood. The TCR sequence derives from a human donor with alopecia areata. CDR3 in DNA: TGCGCCAGCAGCCAAGCGACAGGGGAGTATGAGCAGTACTTC. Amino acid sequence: CASSQATGEYEQYF.